This is a list of T cell receptor beta chains from one sample in a study of T cells in Graves' hyperthyroidism and ophthalmopathy. TCRdb ran MiXCR on the multiplex PCR reads and lists one entry per CDR3 protein. The sample lists around 620,000 distinct CDR3 sequences; more than 13% were seen once. The sample consisted of blood. The receptors stem from a woman aged 18-29 years with Graves' ophthalmopathy. Both conserved end residues are part of each CDR3. A D gene is named only where the DNA matches it firmly. Size is stated for part of the rows, as once, few or many counts, or as a class when the clone is expanded.

size: few; V: TRBV5-6; D: -; J: TRBJ2-7; CDR3: CASSLRAEAYEQYF; DNA: TGTGCCAGCAGCCTTAGGGCAGAAGCCTACGAGCAGTACTTC
size: -; V: TRBV10-3; D: TRBD1; J: TRBJ1-2; CDR3: CAISESGGQGYTF; DNA: TGTGCCATCAGTGAGTCAGGGGGCCAGGGCTACACCTTC
size: few; V: TRBV28; D: -; J: TRBJ1-6; CDR3: CASSPTPLSPLHF; DNA: TGTGCCAGCAGCCCTACACCCCTTTCACCCCTCCACTTT
size: many; V: TRBV9; D: -; J: TRBJ1-1; CDR3: CASSPAQGRGMNTEAFF; DNA: TGTGCCAGCAGCCCCGCCCAGGGCAGAGGAATGAACACTGAAGCTTTCTTT
size: many; V: TRBV12-3/TRBV12-4; D: -; J: TRBJ1-2; CDR3: CASSPGGDYGYTF; DNA: TGTGCCAGCTCACCAGGAGGGGACTATGGCTACACCTTC
size: -; V: TRBV4-3; D: TRBD1; J: TRBJ2-5; CDR3: CASSLGQGDETQYF; DNA: TGCGCCAGCAGCCTGGGACAGGGTGACGAGACCCAGTACTTC
size: many; V: TRBV6-2/TRBV6-3; D: -; J: TRBJ2-1; CDR3: CASSLRPTYSYNEQFF; DNA: TGTGCCAGCAGTCTTCGACCCACCTATTCCTACAATGAGCAGTTCTTC
size: -; V: TRBV4-3; D: TRBD1; J: TRBJ1-2; CDR3: CASSQGAGGAGGYTF; DNA: TGCGCCAGCAGCCAAGGGGCAGGGGGCGCGGGTGGCTACACCTTC
size: many; V: TRBV20-1; D: -; J: TRBJ2-4; CDR3: CSARDRQGGFSIQYF; DNA: TGCAGTGCTAGAGATCGGCAGGGAGGTTTTAGCATTCAGTACTTC
size: many; V: TRBV3-1; D: -; J: TRBJ1-1; CDR3: CASSGTGLEEAFF; DNA: TGTGCCAGCAGCGGAACAGGGCTCGAAGAAGCTTTCTTT
size: few; V: TRBV7-3; D: TRBD1; J: TRBJ2-6; CDR3: CASSLWDSLSGANVLTF; DNA: TGTGCCAGCAGCTTATGGGACAGCCTCTCTGGGGCCAACGTCCTGACTTTC
size: many; V: TRBV7-2; D: -; J: TRBJ2-5; CDR3: CASSLGYSTGETQYF; DNA: TGTGCCAGCAGCTTAGGGTACAGTACGGGAGAGACCCAGTACTTC
size: many; V: TRBV28; D: -; J: TRBJ1-2; CDR3: CASRQDGSNYGYTF; DNA: TGTGCCAGCAGGCAAGACGGGTCCAACTATGGCTACACCTTC
size: few; V: TRBV27; D: -; J: TRBJ2-1; CDR3: CASSLAEGSYNEQFF; DNA: TGTGCCAGCAGTTTAGCGGAAGGCTCCTACAATGAGCAGTTCTTC
size: many; V: TRBV6-1; D: -; J: TRBJ2-3; CDR3: CASSPPDVTDTQYF; DNA: TGTGCCAGCAGCCCACCGGACGTTACAGATACGCAGTATTTT
size: many; V: TRBV7-3; D: -; J: TRBJ1-3; CDR3: CASSSSRSGNTIYF; DNA: TGTGCCAGCAGCTCGAGTCGGTCTGGAAACACCATATATTTT
size: many; V: TRBV28; D: -; J: TRBJ1-2; CDR3: CASRGIDYGYTF; DNA: TGTGCCAGCAGAGGCATTGACTATGGCTACACCTTC
size: many; V: TRBV3-1; D: -; J: TRBJ1-1; CDR3: CASVAQNTEAFF; DNA: TGTGCCAGCGTGGCCCAGAACACTGAAGCTTTCTTT
size: many; V: TRBV15; D: -; J: TRBJ1-1; CDR3: CATSRGEGTWTEAFF; DNA: TGTGCCACCAGCAGAGGAGAGGGGACGTGGACTGAAGCTTTCTTT
size: -; V: TRBV6-1; D: -; J: TRBJ1-2; CDR3: CASSEALDSYGYTF; DNA: TGTGCCAGCAGTGAAGCCCTGGACAGCTATGGCTACACCTTC
size: -; V: TRBV28; D: TRBD1; J: TRBJ1-4; CDR3: CASSSPGTGSEKLFF; DNA: TGTGCCAGCAGTTCCCCCGGGACAGGGAGTGAAAAACTGTTTTTT
size: many; V: TRBV11-2; D: TRBD2; J: TRBJ2-3; CDR3: CASSSVVGTIQDTQYF; DNA: TGTGCCAGCAGCTCGGTAGTTGGGACTATCCAGGATACGCAGTATTTT
size: few; V: TRBV5-1; D: -; J: TRBJ1-1; CDR3: CASSLIRRGSYITEAFF; DNA: TGCGCCAGCAGCTTAATAAGGCGGGGTTCATACATCACTGAAGCTTTCTTT
size: many; V: TRBV12-3/TRBV12-4; D: TRBD1; J: TRBJ1-5; CDR3: CASSPFKTGTSNQPQHF; DNA: TGTGCCAGCAGCCCCTTTAAGACAGGGACAAGCAATCAGCCCCAGCATTTT
size: many; V: TRBV2; D: -; J: TRBJ1-5; CDR3: CATKDPENFNQPQHF; DNA: TGTGCCACCAAAGACCCAGAGAATTTTAATCAGCCCCAGCATTTT
size: -; V: TRBV12-3/TRBV12-4; D: -; J: TRBJ2-3; CDR3: CASSRGGEGTDTQYF; DNA: TGTGCCAGCAGTCGAGGGGGGGAGGGCACAGATACGCAGTATTTT
size: many; V: TRBV12-3/TRBV12-4; D: TRBD1; J: TRBJ1-3; CDR3: CASSLQLQGQNTIYF; DNA: TGTGCCAGCAGTTTACAGTTACAGGGGCAAAACACCATATATTTT
size: -; V: TRBV4-3; D: -; J: TRBJ2-1; CDR3: CASGLGSSHLNEQFF; DNA: TGCGCCAGCGGCCTAGGATCTAGCCACCTAAATGAGCAGTTCTTC
size: many; V: TRBV27; D: -; J: TRBJ2-1; CDR3: CASSHPGFRHEQFF; DNA: TGTGCCAGCAGTCACCCGGGGTTTCGCCATGAGCAGTTCTTC
size: many; V: TRBV7-2; D: TRBD1; J: TRBJ1-1; CDR3: CASSSYRGRPDTEAFF; DNA: TGTGCCAGCAGCTCTTACAGGGGGCGCCCTGACACTGAAGCTTTCTTT
size: many; V: TRBV6-6; D: -; J: TRBJ2-1; CDR3: CASSYSLLGRTSSYNEQFF; DNA: TGTGCCAGCAGTTACTCCTTACTCGGGAGAACTAGCTCCTACAATGAGCAGTTCTTC
size: many; V: TRBV28; D: -; J: TRBJ1-1; CDR3: CASSLANLNTEAFF; DNA: TGTGCCAGCAGCCTTGCAAACCTGAACACTGAAGCTTTCTTT
size: many; V: TRBV11-3; D: -; J: TRBJ1-3; CDR3: CASSSLMGNTIYF; DNA: TGTGCCAGCAGCTCTCTCATGGGAAACACCATATATTTT
size: few; V: TRBV6-1; D: -; J: TRBJ1-2; CDR3: CASSPFARNYGYTF; DNA: TGTGCCAGCAGTCCTTTCGCTAGAAACTATGGCTACACCTTC
size: many; V: TRBV28; D: TRBD2; J: TRBJ2-3; CDR3: CASRGLAGSTDTQYF; DNA: TGTGCCAGCAGAGGCCTAGCGGGGAGCACAGATACGCAGTATTTT
size: many; V: TRBV7-2; D: -; J: TRBJ2-7; CDR3: CASSLPGFRSYEQYF; DNA: TGTGCCAGCAGCTTACCTGGATTCCGATCCTACGAGCAGTACTTC
size: -; V: TRBV30; D: TRBD1; J: TRBJ1-6; CDR3: CAWSRTGDYSPLHF; DNA: TGTGCCTGGAGCCGGACAGGAGACTATTCACCCCTCCACTTT
size: few; V: TRBV27; D: TRBD1; J: TRBJ1-3; CDR3: CASSLNQRDRTPSGNTIYF; DNA: TGTGCCAGCAGTCTCAACCAAAGGGACAGGACACCCTCTGGAAACACCATATATTTT
size: -; V: TRBV6-5; D: TRBD1; J: TRBJ2-7; CDR3: CASSLEGQGYYEQYF; DNA: TGTGCCAGCAGTTTAGAGGGACAGGGGTATTACGAGCAGTACTTC
size: many; V: TRBV20-1; D: TRBD1; J: TRBJ2-7; CDR3: CSASGTGYYEQYF; DNA: TGCAGTGCTTCCGGGACAGGCTACTACGAGCAGTACTTC
size: many; V: TRBV15; D: -; J: TRBJ1-2; CDR3: CATSRDSGGAGYTF; DNA: TGTGCCACCAGCAGGGATAGTGGGGGCGCTGGCTACACCTTC
size: many; V: TRBV11-1; D: TRBD1; J: TRBJ2-7; CDR3: CASSPGTAAYEQYF; DNA: TGTGCCAGCAGCCCAGGGACAGCGGCCTACGAGCAGTACTTC
size: many; V: TRBV7-2; D: TRBD2; J: TRBJ2-7; CDR3: CASSLWGGRDEQYF; DNA: TGTGCCAGCAGCTTATGGGGCGGGAGGGACGAGCAGTACTTC
size: many; V: TRBV27; D: -; J: TRBJ1-1; CDR3: CASALQMNTEAFF; DNA: TGTGCCAGCGCTCTCCAGATGAACACTGAAGCTTTCTTT
size: few; V: TRBV4-1; D: -; J: TRBJ1-1; CDR3: CASSHTLNTEAFF; DNA: TGCGCCAGCAGCCATACATTGAACACTGAAGCTTTCTTT
size: -; V: TRBV6-1; D: -; J: TRBJ1-1; CDR3: CASSGLGRNEAFF; DNA: TGTGCCAGCAGTGGCCTTGGCCGGAATGAAGCTTTCTTT
size: many; V: TRBV6-1; D: -; J: TRBJ1-4; CDR3: CASSVETRGRVATNEKLFF; DNA: TGTGCCAGCAGCGTCGAGACCAGGGGTAGGGTTGCAACTAATGAAAAACTGTTTTTT
size: many; V: TRBV6-5; D: TRBD2; J: TRBJ2-4; CDR3: CASSYSYPRGEGAKNIQYF; DNA: TGTGCCAGCAGTTACTCCTACCCACGGGGGGAGGGAGCCAAAAACATTCAGTACTTC
size: few; V: TRBV4-3; D: -; J: TRBJ2-7; CDR3: CASSQGVLSSYEQYF; DNA: TGCGCCAGCAGCCAAGGAGTACTGAGCTCCTACGAGCAGTACTTC
size: many; V: TRBV5-1; D: -; J: TRBJ2-3; CDR3: CASSLQVGRSTDTQYF; DNA: TGCGCCAGCAGCTTGCAGGTCGGCCGAAGCACAGATACGCAGTATTTT
size: many; V: TRBV3-1; D: -; J: TRBJ2-3; CDR3: CASSQGIRETDTQYF; DNA: TGTGCCAGCAGCCAAGGAATTAGGGAGACCGATACGCAGTATTTT
size: many; V: TRBV19; D: -; J: TRBJ1-5; CDR3: CASSKQASNQPQHF; DNA: TGTGCCAGTAGTAAGCAGGCTAGCAATCAGCCCCAGCATTTT
size: -; V: TRBV4-3; D: -; J: TRBJ2-7; CDR3: CASSKGATSSYNEQYF; DNA: TGCGCCAGCAGCAAAGGGGCCACTAGCTCCTACAATGAGCAGTACTTC
size: many; V: TRBV10-3; D: -; J: TRBJ1-2; CDR3: CAISATAGQGNGYTF; DNA: TGTGCCATCAGTGCAACAGCTGGGCAGGGCAATGGCTACACCTTC
size: -; V: TRBV3-1; D: -; J: TRBJ2-3; CDR3: CASSPRVASVTDTQYF; DNA: TGTGCCAGCAGCCCCCGGGTAGCGAGCGTCACAGATACGCAGTATTTT
size: -; V: TRBV7-3; D: TRBD2; J: TRBJ2-3; CDR3: CASSLKGGSFTDTQYF; DNA: TGTGCCAGCAGCTTAAAGGGCGGGAGCTTCACAGATACGCAGTATTTT